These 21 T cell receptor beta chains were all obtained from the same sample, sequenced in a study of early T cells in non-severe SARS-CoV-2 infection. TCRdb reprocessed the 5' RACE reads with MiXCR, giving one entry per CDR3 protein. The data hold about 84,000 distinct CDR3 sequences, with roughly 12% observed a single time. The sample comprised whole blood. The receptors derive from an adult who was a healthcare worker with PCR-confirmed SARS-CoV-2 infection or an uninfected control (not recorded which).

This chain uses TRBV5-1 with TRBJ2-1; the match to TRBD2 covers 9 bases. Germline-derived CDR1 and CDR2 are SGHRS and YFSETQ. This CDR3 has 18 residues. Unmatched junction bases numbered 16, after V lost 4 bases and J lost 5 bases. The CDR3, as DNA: TGCGCCAGCAGCCCCTCGGTAGCGGGGGCCCTAAGCGACAATGAGCAGTTCTTC. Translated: CASSPSVAGALSDNEQFF.

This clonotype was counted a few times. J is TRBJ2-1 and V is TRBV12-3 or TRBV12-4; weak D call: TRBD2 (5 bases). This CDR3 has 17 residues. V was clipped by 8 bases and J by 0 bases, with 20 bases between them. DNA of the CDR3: TGTGCCAGCCGTAGGGCGGATGGGAGTACCTCCTACAATGAGCAGTTCTTC. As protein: CASRRADGSTSYNEQFF.

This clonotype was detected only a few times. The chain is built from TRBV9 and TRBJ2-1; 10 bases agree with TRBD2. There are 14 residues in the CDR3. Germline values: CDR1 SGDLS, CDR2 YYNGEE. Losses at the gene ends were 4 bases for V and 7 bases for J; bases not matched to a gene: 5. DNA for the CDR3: TGTGCCAGCAGCCAACTAGCGGGGTCGAATGAGCAGTTCTTC. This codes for CASSQLAGSNEQFF.

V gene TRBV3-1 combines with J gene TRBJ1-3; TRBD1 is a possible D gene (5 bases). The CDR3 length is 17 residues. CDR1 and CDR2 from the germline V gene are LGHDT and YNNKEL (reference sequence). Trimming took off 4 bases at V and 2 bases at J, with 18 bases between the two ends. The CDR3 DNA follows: TGTGCCAGCAGCCTATCTTGGCAGGGAATCGCTGGAAACACCATATATTTT. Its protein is CASSLSWQGIAGNTIYF.

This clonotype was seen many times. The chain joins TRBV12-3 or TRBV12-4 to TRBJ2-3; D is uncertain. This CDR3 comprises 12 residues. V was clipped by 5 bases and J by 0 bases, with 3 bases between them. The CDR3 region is CASSASTDTQYF. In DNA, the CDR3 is TGTGCCAGCAGTGCTAGCACAGATACGCAGTATTTT.

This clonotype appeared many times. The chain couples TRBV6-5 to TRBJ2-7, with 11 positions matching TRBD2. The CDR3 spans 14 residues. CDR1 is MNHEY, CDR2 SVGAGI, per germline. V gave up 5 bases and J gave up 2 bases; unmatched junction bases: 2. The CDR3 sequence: CASSPSGGTYEQYF. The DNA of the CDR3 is TGTGCCAGCAGTCCTAGCGGGGGGACCTACGAGCAGTACTTC.

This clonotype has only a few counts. CDR3 sequence reads: CASSQTSGSLNEQFF. CDR3 in DNA: TGTGCCAGCAGCCAGACTAGCGGGAGTCTGAATGAGCAGTTCTTC. J is TRBJ2-1 and V is TRBV14, with 12 bases matching TRBD2. This CDR3 spans 15 amino acids. Germline loops: CDR1 SGHDN, CDR2 FVKESK. V was pared by 3 bases and J by 7 bases, with 4 bases of the junction left unmatched.

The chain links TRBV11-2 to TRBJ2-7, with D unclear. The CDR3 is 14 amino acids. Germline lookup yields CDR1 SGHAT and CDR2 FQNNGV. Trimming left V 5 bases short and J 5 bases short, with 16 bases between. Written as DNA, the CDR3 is TGTGCCAGCAGCGGGCCCTCACCGGCCAACGAGCAGTACTTC. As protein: CASSGPSPANEQYF.

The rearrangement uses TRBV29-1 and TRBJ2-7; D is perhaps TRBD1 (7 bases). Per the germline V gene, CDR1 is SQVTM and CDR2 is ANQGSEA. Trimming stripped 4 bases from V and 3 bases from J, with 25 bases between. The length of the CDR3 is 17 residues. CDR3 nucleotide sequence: TGCAGCGTTGGGAGAGCTCAGGGGGGTATGAACTTCTACGAGCAGTACTTC. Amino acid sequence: CSVGRAQGGMNFYEQYF.

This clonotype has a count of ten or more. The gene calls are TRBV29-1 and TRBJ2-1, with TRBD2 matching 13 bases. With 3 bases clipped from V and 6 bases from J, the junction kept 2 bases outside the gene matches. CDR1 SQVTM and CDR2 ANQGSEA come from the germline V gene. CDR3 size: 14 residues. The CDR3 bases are TGCAGCGTTGAGGGGACTAGCGGGGCCAATGAGCAGTTCTTC. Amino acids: CSVEGTSGANEQFF.

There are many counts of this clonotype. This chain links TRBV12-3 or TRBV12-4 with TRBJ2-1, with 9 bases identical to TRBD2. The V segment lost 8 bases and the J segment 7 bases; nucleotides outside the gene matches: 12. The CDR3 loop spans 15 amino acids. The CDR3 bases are TGTGCCAGCTCACGTAATGCGGGAGGGCGGAATGAGCAGTTCTTC. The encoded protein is CASSRNAGGRNEQFF.

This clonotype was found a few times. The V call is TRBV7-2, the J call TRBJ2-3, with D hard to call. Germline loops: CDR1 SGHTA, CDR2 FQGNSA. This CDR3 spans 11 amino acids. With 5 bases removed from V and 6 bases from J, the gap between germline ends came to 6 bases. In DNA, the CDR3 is TGTGCCAGCAGCCCCCGCGATACGCAGTATTTT. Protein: CASSPRDTQYF. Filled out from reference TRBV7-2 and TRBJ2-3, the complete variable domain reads GAGVSQSPSNKVTEKGKDVELRCDPISGHTALYWYRQSLGQGLEFLIYFQGNSAPDKSGLPSDRFSAERTGGSVSTLTIQRTQQEDSAVYLCASSPRDTQYFGPGTRLTVL.

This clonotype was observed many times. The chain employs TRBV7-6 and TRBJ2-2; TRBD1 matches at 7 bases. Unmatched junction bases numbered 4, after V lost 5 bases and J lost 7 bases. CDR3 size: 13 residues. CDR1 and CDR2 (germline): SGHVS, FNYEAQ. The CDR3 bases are TGTGCCAGCAGCACTAACAGGGGCGGGGAGCTGTTTTTT. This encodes CASSTNRGGELFF.

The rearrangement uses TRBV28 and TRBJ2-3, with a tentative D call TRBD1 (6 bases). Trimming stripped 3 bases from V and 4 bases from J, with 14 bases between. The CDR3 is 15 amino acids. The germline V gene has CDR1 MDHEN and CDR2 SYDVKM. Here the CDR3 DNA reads TGTGCCAGCAGTTTTGGGGGCGCAAGCCCAGATACGCAGTATTTT. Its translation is CASSFGGASPDTQYF. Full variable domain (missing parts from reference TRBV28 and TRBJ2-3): DVKVTQSSRYLVKRTGEKVFLECVQDMDHENMFWYRQDPGLGLRLIYFSYDVKMKEKGDIPEGYSVSREKKERFSLILESASTNQTSMYLCASSFGGASPDTQYFGPGTRLTVL.

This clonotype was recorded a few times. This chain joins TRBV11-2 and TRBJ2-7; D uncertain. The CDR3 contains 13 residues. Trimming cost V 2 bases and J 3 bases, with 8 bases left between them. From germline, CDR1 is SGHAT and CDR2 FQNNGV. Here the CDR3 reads CASSLYLGYEQYF. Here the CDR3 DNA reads TGTGCCAGCAGCTTATATTTGGGCTACGAGCAGTACTTC.

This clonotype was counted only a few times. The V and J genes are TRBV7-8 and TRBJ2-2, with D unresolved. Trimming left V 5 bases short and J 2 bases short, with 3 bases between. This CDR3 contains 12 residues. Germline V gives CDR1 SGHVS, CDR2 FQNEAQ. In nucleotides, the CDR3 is TGTGCCAGCAGCCCCAACACCGGGGAGCTGTTTTTT. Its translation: CASSPNTGELFF.

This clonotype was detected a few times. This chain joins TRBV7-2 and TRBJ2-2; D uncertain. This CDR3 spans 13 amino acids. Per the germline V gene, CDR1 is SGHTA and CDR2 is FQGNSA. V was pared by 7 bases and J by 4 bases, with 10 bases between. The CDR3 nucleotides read TGTGCCAGCACGGCCGGTCGCACCGGGGAGCTGTTTTTT. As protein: CASTAGRTGELFF.

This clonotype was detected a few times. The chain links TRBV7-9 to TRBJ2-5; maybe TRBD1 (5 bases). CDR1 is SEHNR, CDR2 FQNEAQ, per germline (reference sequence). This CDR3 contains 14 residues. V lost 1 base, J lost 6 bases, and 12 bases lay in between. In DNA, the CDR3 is TGTGCCAGCAGCTTAGAGGGGCTATGGAAGACCCAGTACTTC. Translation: CASSLEGLWKTQYF.

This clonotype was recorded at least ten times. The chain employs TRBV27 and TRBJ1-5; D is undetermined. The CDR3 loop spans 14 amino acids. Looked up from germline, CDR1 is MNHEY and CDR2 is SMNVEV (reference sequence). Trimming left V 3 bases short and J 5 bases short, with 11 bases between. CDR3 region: CASSFLGSDQPQHF. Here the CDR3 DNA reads TGTGCCAGCAGTTTTTTAGGGAGTGATCAGCCCCAGCATTTT.

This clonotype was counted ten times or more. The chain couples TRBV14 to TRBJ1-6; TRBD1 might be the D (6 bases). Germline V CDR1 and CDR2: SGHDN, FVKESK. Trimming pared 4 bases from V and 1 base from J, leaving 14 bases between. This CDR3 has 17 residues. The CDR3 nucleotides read TGTGCCAGCAGCCTCTACCGGGACACATCCTATAATTCACCCCTCCACTTT. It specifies CASSLYRDTSYNSPLHF.

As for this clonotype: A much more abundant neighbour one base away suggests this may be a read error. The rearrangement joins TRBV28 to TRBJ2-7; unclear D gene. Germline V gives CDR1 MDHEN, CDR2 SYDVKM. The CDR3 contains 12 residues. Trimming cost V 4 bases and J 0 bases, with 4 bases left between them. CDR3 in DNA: TGTGCCAGCAGTTGGGACTCCTACGAGCAGTACTTC. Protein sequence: CASSWDSYEQYF.